This T cell receptor (beta chain) emerged from a study of blood T cell repertoires in COVID-19. Overall study context: The United States, Italy and Spain provided the acute and convalescent COVID-19 samples. In each case, the material was cDNA or gDNA derived from T cells, B-cell-depleted T cells, or PBMCs.

Per the germline V gene, CDR1 is SGHTS and CDR2 is YDEGEE. The length of the CDR3 is 15 residues. Trimming removed 5 bases at V and 2 bases at J, with 14 bases between. As originally analysed: Amplifying reference gene primers gave estimates of nucleated cell counts. TCRdb's copy holds only in-frame clones and misses some; the assay was immunoSEQ multiplex PCR. D and trimming were read from the DNA, whereas the V and J calls and clone size are those reported in that table. The sample lists over 100,000 clones, roughly nine tenths seen once, with 5.1% in the top ten. This sequence joins TRBV5-8 and TRBJ1-5; the D gene is possibly TRBD1 (6 bases). The clonotype comes from a human donor in a cohort sampled during active COVID-19. Sequencing was done on a sample of peripheral blood. Here the CDR3 DNA reads TGTGCCAGCAGTCTAGGACAGTCGGGCAATCAGCCCCAGCATTTT. Its protein product is CASSLGQSGNQPQHF.